These 19 T cell receptor beta chains originate from one sample sequenced in a study of molecular identifiers for immune sequencing clone quantification. A single record per CDR3 protein comes from TCRdb applying MiXCR to the PCR reads. The table shows around 480,000 distinct CDR3 sequences, with over 20% occurring only once. The sample consisted of naive CD8+ T cells from blood, with Jurkat cell RNA spiked in. Subset described: FACS-sorted CD8+CD4-CCR7+CD45RA+ naive T cells. The receptors were sampled from a human donor in good health. Some libraries in this study had Jurkat cell RNA spiked in.

V gene TRBV27 combines with J gene TRBJ1-1; 9 nucleotides line up with TRBD1. Germline V gene data show CDR1 as MNHEY and CDR2 as SMNVEV (reference sequence). The CDR3 covers 16 residues. V was clipped by 6 bases and J by 3 bases; unmatched bases: 11. The CDR3 spells CASRELLQGAYTEAFF. In DNA, the CDR3 is TGTGCCAGCAGAGAGCTATTACAGGGGGCTTACACTGAAGCTTTCTTT.

A note on this clonotype: This clone may be a read error of a much larger clone one base away. The rearrangement links TRBV6-2 or TRBV6-3 to TRBJ2-2; 8 positions match TRBD2. The CDR3 runs 15 residues. Germline CDR1 reads MNHEY; CDR2 reads SVGEGT. V lost 11 bases, J lost 0 bases, and 8 bases stayed unmatched. CDR3 sequence: CAGISLAANTGELFF. The CDR3 coding sequence is TGTGCCGGTATTTCACTAGCGGCGAACACCGGGGAGCTGTTTTTT.

This clonotype was counted a few times. This sequence joins TRBV5-8 and TRBJ1-5; no clear D. Trimming removed 4 bases from V and 0 bases from J, with 8 bases in between. CDR1 and CDR2 (germline): SGHTS, YDEGEE. This CDR3 comprises 14 residues. The CDR3 reads CASSPETSNQPQHF. The CDR3 DNA reads as TGTGCCAGCAGCCCCGAGACTAGCAATCAGCCCCAGCATTTT.

This clonotype was recorded at least ten times. This chain uses TRBV4-3 with TRBJ1-1; 7 bases agree with TRBD1. CDR3 length: 14 amino acids. Germline CDR1 LGHNA, CDR2 YSLEER. Unmatched junction bases numbered 4, after V lost 3 bases and J lost 3 bases. The CDR3 protein is CASSQATGDTEAFF. The CDR3 DNA follows: TGCGCCAGCAGCCAGGCTACAGGGGACACTGAAGCTTTCTTT.

This clonotype has at least ten counts. The chain combines TRBV6-2 or TRBV6-3 with TRBJ1-1; 7 bases fit TRBD1. Losses at the gene ends were 5 bases for V and 9 bases for J; bases not matched to a gene: 9. The CDR3 is made up of 13 amino acids. Germline assignment: CDR1 MNHEY and CDR2 SVGEGT. The CDR3 protein is CASSPGDSLQAFF. The CDR3 DNA reads TGTGCCAGCAGTCCCGGGGACAGCTTGCAAGCTTTCTTT.

Ten or more counts support this clonotype. The V call is TRBV27, the J call TRBJ2-3; 11 nucleotides match TRBD2. Germline CDR1 is MNHEY and CDR2 is SMNVEV (reference sequence). V gave up 3 bases and J gave up 6 bases; unmatched junction bases: 8. This CDR3 spans 16 amino acids. CDR3 in amino acids: CASSLSSGREGDTQYF. In nucleotides, the CDR3 is TGTGCCAGCAGTTTGAGTAGCGGGAGGGAGGGCGATACGCAGTATTTT.

This clonotype came up many times. This sequence joins TRBV29-1 and TRBJ1-2; the match to TRBD1 covers 7 bases. Germline loops: CDR1 SQVTM, CDR2 ANQGSEA. CDR3 length equals 13 residues. V lost 4 bases and J lost 5; bases outside the gene matches: 7. CDR3 sequence: CSVVAGGAYGYTF. The CDR3 DNA reads as TGCAGCGTTGTGGCAGGGGGAGCTTATGGCTACACCTTC.

The chain recombines TRBV4-3 with TRBJ2-1; 10 positions agree with TRBD2. V was pared by 0 bases and J by 8 bases, with 10 bases of the junction left unmatched. This CDR3 is built from 17 residues. Germline loops: CDR1 LGHNA, CDR2 YSLEER. The DNA for the CDR3 is TGCGCCAGCAGCCAAGATTGGCTAGCGGGAGTAAACCATGAGCAGTTCTTC. It is translated as CASSQDWLAGVNHEQFF.

V and J are TRBV29-1 and TRBJ2-3, with 11 bases fitting TRBD2. V was pared by 4 bases and J by 6 bases, with 6 bases of the junction left unmatched. CDR3 length: 14 residues. The germline gives CDR1 SQVTM, CDR2 ANQGSEA. CDR3 residues: CSVGVAGGGDTQYF. The CDR3 DNA reads as TGCAGCGTTGGGGTAGCGGGGGGGGGGGATACGCAGTATTTT.

This clonotype has a count of ten or more. The rearrangement joins TRBV7-9 to TRBJ2-2; D ambiguous. The CDR3 has 16 amino acids. The V end lost 3 bases, the J end lost 2 bases, and 13 bases lay between the germline ends. The germline V gene has CDR1 SEHNR and CDR2 FQNEAQ (reference sequence). This CDR3 reads CASSFTPGFNTGELFF. The CDR3 DNA follows: TGTGCCAGCAGCTTTACCCCCGGCTTTAACACCGGGGAGCTGTTTTTT.

This clonotype was observed at least ten times. V gene TRBV4-3 combines with J gene TRBJ2-7; D is possibly TRBD2 (5 bases). V lost 0 bases and J 4 bases, leaving 10 bases between the germline ends. The CDR3 extends over 14 amino acids. CDR1 LGHNA and CDR2 YSLEER come from the germline V gene. CDR3 region: CASSQESEGYEQYF. CDR3 sequence (DNA): TGCGCCAGCAGCCAAGAATCCGAGGGTTACGAGCAGTACTTC.

About this clonotype itself: No conserved phenylalanine or tryptophan ends this CDR3, so it is likely a read error. The CDR3 DNA reads as TGTGCCAGCACCTCATTTGGGACAGACAGTTATGGCTACACCTCC. Its protein product is CASTSFGTDSYGYTS. The rearrangement links TRBV13 to TRBJ1-2; TRBD1 matches 7 bases. This CDR3 comprises 15 residues. Trimming took 7 bases from V and 5 from J; bases not matched to a gene: 13. Germline-derived CDR1 and CDR2 are PRHDT and FYEKMQ (reference sequence).

This chain uses TRBV28 with TRBJ2-2; D may be TRBD1 (6 bases). The germline CDR1 and CDR2 sequences are MDHEN and SYDVKM. V was clipped by 4 bases and J by 1 base, with 10 bases between them. The CDR3 length is 15 residues. The CDR3 sequence: CASSSGTMNTGELFF. The CDR3 DNA reads as TGTGCCAGCAGTTCCGGGACAATGAACACCGGGGAGCTGTTTTTT.

The sample holds a few counts of this clonotype. V is TRBV13 and J is TRBJ2-3, with D perhaps TRBD1 (5 bases). CDR1 and CDR2 (germline): PRHDT, FYEKMQ (reference sequence). Trimming left V 1 base short and J 4 bases short, with 12 bases between. This CDR3 is 15 amino acids long. CDR3 amino acids: CASSLAGSVADTQYF. The DNA for the CDR3 is TGTGCCAGCAGCTTAGCAGGGTCTGTGGCAGATACGCAGTATTTT. The full variable domain, with the rest looked up from reference TRBV13 and TRBJ2-3, is AAGVIQSPRHLIKEKRETATLKCYPIPRHDTVYWYQQGPGQDPQFLISFYEKMQSDKGSIPDRFSAQQFSDYHSELNMSSLELGDSALYFCASSLAGSVADTQYFGPGTRLTVL.

This clonotype was seen at least ten times. V is TRBV3-1 and J is TRBJ2-7; 7 bases align to TRBD2. This CDR3 spans 13 amino acids. Trimming cost V 4 bases and J 2 bases; bases outside gene matches: 2. Looked up from germline, CDR1 is LGHDT and CDR2 is YNNKEL (reference sequence). The CDR3 reads CASSPREAYEQYF. For the CDR3, the DNA is TGTGCCAGCAGCCCCCGGGAGGCCTACGAGCAGTACTTC.

Only a few counts were recorded for this clonotype. The rearrangement joins TRBV6-1 to TRBJ2-7; 7 bases fit TRBD2. The CDR3 contains 17 residues. The germline CDR1 and CDR2 sequences are MNHNS and SASEGT. V dropped 2 bases and J dropped 0; count of bases not matched to a gene: 10. The CDR3 protein is CASSEKTSSLFSYEQYF. CDR3 DNA sequence: TGTGCCAGCAGTGAAAAGACTAGCTCCCTTTTCTCCTACGAGCAGTACTTC.

The J gene is TRBJ1-1, the V gene TRBV28; D might be TRBD1 (5 bases). V dropped 4 bases and J dropped 0 bases, with 24 bases sitting between them. The germline V gene has CDR1 MDHEN and CDR2 SYDVKM. CDR3 length equals 19 residues. Written as DNA, the CDR3 is TGTGCCAGCAGTTCTCGAGCGACCAGGGCAGTAGCTTTGAACACTGAAGCTTTCTTT. Protein sequence: CASSSRATRAVALNTEAFF.

This clonotype was detected many times. The gene calls are TRBV30 and TRBJ2-7; D gene ambiguous. This CDR3 is built from 12 residues. Germline V lookup: CDR1 GTSNPN, CDR2 SVGIG (reference sequence). The germline V and J ends were trimmed by 2 bases and 3 bases, with 8 bases remaining between them. CDR3: CAWSSFNYEQYF. For the CDR3, the DNA is TGTGCCTGGAGTTCGTTCAACTACGAGCAGTACTTC. The full variable domain, with the rest looked up from reference TRBV30 and TRBJ2-7, is SQTIHQWPATLVQPVGSPLSLECTVEGTSNPNLYWYRQAAGRGLQLLFYSVGIGQISSEVPQNLSASRPQDRQFILSSKKLLLSDSGFYLCAWSSFNYEQYFGPGTRLTVT.

This clonotype came up many times. J is TRBJ2-7 and V is TRBV7-9; maybe TRBD1 (5 bases). Germline V gene data show CDR1 as SEHNR and CDR2 as FQNEAQ (reference sequence). This CDR3 region has 13 residues. V was cut by 4 bases and J by 5 bases, with 12 bases left in between. The CDR3 spells CASSSLTGNEQYF. The CDR3 DNA reads as TGTGCCAGCAGCTCCCTTACAGGCAACGAGCAGTACTTC.